This record looks at one T cell receptor (beta chain) sequence and its context. No antigen is known for it. Base qualities are missing; no much larger clone stands one base away. The sample's treatment or condition label, decoded: roughly 20 received Ad26.COV2.S at low or high dose, single or two shots; 5 received placebo; per-sample allocation not given. For vaccine and placebo recipients, repertoires were sequenced using samples collected on day 63 after the first injection. In Cohort 1b, 25 adults aged 18-55 years were enrolled at a single site in Boston, USA, between 29 July and 7 August 2020. Ad26.COV2.S was a replication-incompetent adenovirus type 26 vector that expressed a prefusion-stabilized SARS-CoV-2 spike protein derived from the original Wuhan strain. This entry is derived from a study of Ad26.COV2.S vaccination and SARS-CoV-2 variants (dated by TCRdb to the early 2020s). For context, the study as a whole: Donors in the vaccine arm were drawn from COV1001, a phase I-IIa trial of Ad26.COV2.S in healthy adults that was multicentre, randomized, double-blind and placebo-controlled. Dosing of Ad26.COV2.S was intramuscular, at either 5x10^10 or 1x10^11 viral particles, delivered as one shot or as two shots spaced 56 days apart. Sequencing of the TCRbeta repertoire served to evaluate the specificity and breadth of SARS-CoV-2-reactive T cell receptors following Ad26.COV2.S vaccination. A total of around 32 samples were included in the TCR-sequenced set, comprising around 19 Ad26.COV2.S vaccine recipients, 5 placebo recipients and 8 SARS-CoV-2 convalescent individuals. Participants in the trial were split at random into five groups of five each, receiving low-dose or high-dose Ad26.COV2.S once or twice, or else placebo on both occasions. Blinding of investigators to trial group allocation was maintained during experiments and outcome assessment. Study-wide conclusions, independent of this receptor: The study was not powered to compare responses between vaccine doses or regimens. Comparable non-spike TCR breadth was observed between vaccine and placebo recipients, consistent with only spike being contained in the vaccine. Substantial breadth of spike-specific CD8+ and CD4+ T cell responses was reported after vaccination. The authors noted that total T cell responses may have been underestimated by the TCR breadth and depth analyses. Spike-specific TCR breadth was higher in Ad26.COV2.S recipients than in placebo recipients (P = 0.0014).

V and J are truncated by 2 bases and 0 bases respectively, leaving an intervening sequence of 17 bases. The CDR3 sequence holds 18 residues, the cysteine and phenylalanine included. Solely the CDR3 DNA is kept, with 54 bases framed from the first base. Reading the germline V gene gives CDR1 MNHNS and CDR2 SASEGT. The immunoSEQ Assay was used to sequence TCRbeta CDR3 regions. After extraction, genomic DNA underwent amplification by bias-controlled multiplex PCR, followed by high-throughput sequencing. In the paper's pipeline: To quantify the absolute abundance of every unique TCRbeta CDR3 region, sequences were collapsed and filtered. T cell fraction was estimated by normalization of TCRbeta template counts to usable DNA, with usable DNA being measured through amplification of reference genes present in all nucleated cells. Repertoire TCRs were annotated as SARS-CoV-2-specific by exact matching of V gene, CDR3 amino acid sequence and J gene to a known reactive TCR set. The reference SARS-CoV-2 TCR set came from MIRA and was filtered for enrichment in COVID-19-positive ImmuneCODE repertoires, removing public or cross-reactive TCRs. Using the MIRA antigens, annotated TCRs were further analysed by specific ORF or by position within an ORF. Depth was the summed frequency of annotated unique rearrangements, while breadth was defined as annotated unique rearrangements over total unique productive rearrangements. TCR breadth was compared between groups using two-sided Wilcoxon rank-sum tests. In TCRdb, the immuneACCESS table is reduced to in-frame sequences with V and J assigned. These tables do not hold every clone; where another copy was compared, an unresolved V gene accounts for under half, and the others remain unexplained. That table supplies the V and J calls and clone size; D and trimming were determined from the DNA. A total of 330,000 or so clones appear in this sample, around 90% of them only once. 5% to 6.5% of the sample lies in the top ten.

The TCR sequence derives from a person aged 18-65 years who received the Ad26.COV2.S COVID-19 vaccine or a placebo. The rearrangement combines TRBV6-1 with TRBJ1-3; the D gene lacks a confident call. The sequencing used peripheral blood, collected in a trial of Ad26.COV2.S vaccine versus placebo. The sequenced DNA is TGTGCCAGCAGTGAATATTCTTCCGGAGGTCCCTCTGGAAACACCATATATTTT. Translated, this gives CASSEYSSGGPSGNTIYF.